Below are 6 T cell receptor beta chains sequenced from a single sample in a study of blood T cell repertoires in COVID-19. This table comes from immunoSEQ multiplex PCR, and its TCRdb copy is limited to in-frame clones, with some not included. This sample has around 200,000 clones, with about 83% found just once. Material: peripheral blood. These receptors all stem from a woman between 50 and 59 years old with acute or convalescent COVID-19.

The V call is TRBV6-1, the J call TRBJ2-2; 7 bases align to TRBD2. This CDR3 is 16 amino acids long. With V trimmed by 3 bases and J by 1 base, 5 bases remained unmatched. Germline V gene sequence: CDR1 MNHNS, CDR2 SASEGT. CDR3 amino acids: CASSDRVAGNTGELFF. CDR3 nucleotide sequence: TGTGCCAGCAGTGATAGAGTAGCGGGGAACACCGGGGAGCTGTTTTTT.

This clone was counted a single time. DNA for the CDR3: TGTGCCAGCAGTTTCATACAGGGATCAATCGAAAAACTGTTTTTT. Translated, it gives CASSFIQGSIEKLFF. This chain uses TRBV27 with TRBJ1-4; tentative D call: TRBD1 (6 bases). The V end lost 3 bases, the J end lost 8 bases, and 16 bases lay between the germline ends. CDR1 and CDR2 from the germline V gene are MNHEY and SMNVEV (reference sequence). The CDR3 is 15 residues long.

The chain couples TRBV19 to TRBJ1-5, with D hard to call. Germline V gene data show CDR1 as LNHDA and CDR2 as SQIVND (reference sequence). CDR3 length: 15 residues. Trimming cost V 3 bases and J 3 bases, with 12 bases left between them. CDR3 coding DNA: TGTGCCAGTAGTATTGGAGGCGCTTTCAATCAGCCCCAGCATTTT. The encoded protein is CASSIGGAFNQPQHF.

Note on this clone: The same CDR3 is also encoded by other DNA sequences in this sample. The V and J genes are TRBV7-2 and TRBJ2-7; possibly TRBD1 for D (5 bases). The CDR3 has 14 amino acids. Trimming stripped 3 bases from V and 1 base from J, with 10 bases between. CDR1 SGHTA and CDR2 FQGNSA come from the germline V gene. The CDR3 coding sequence is TGTGCCAGCAGCTTTCGGCAGGGTTCCTACGAGCAGTACTTC. This gives the protein CASSFRQGSYEQYF.

The chain employs TRBV6-6 and TRBJ1-2; maybe TRBD1 (6 bases). V dropped 4 bases and J dropped 3 bases, with 9 bases sitting between them. This CDR3 contains 13 residues. The germline CDR1 and CDR2 sequences are MNHNY and SVGAGI (reference sequence). The CDR3 coding sequence is TGTGCCAGCAGTTCTAACAGGGACTATGGCTACACCTTC. Its protein is CASSSNRDYGYTF.

The rearrangement links TRBV5-1 to TRBJ2-2, with a tentative D call TRBD1 (6 bases). Germline CDR1 and CDR2: SGHRS and YFSETQ. CDR3 length: 16 amino acids. V lost 5 bases, J lost 0 bases, and 14 bases lay in between. DNA of the CDR3: TGCGCCAGCAGGCCCCCCGGACAGTCGAACACCGGGGAGCTGTTTTTT. It codes for CASRPPGQSNTGELFF.